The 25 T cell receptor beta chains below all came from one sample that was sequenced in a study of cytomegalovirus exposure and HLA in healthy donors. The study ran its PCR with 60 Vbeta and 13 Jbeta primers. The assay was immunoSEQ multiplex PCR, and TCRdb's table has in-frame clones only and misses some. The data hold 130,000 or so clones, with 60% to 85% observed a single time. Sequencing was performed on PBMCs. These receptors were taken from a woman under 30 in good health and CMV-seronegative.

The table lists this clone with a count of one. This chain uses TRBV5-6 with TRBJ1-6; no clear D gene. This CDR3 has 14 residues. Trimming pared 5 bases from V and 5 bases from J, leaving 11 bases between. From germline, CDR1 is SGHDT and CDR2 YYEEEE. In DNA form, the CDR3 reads TGTGCCAGCAGTTCTGGCCTCGATAATTCACCCCTCCACTTT. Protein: CASSSGLDNSPLHF.

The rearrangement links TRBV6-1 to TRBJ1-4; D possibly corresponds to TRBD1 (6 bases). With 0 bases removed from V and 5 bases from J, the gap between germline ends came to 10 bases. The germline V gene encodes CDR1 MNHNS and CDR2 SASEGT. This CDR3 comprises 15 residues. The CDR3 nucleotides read TGTGCCAGCAGTGAAGCGGGGGCGCGAAATGAAAAACTGTTTTTT. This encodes CASSEAGARNEKLFF.

CDR3 nucleotides: TGTGCCAGCACCTGGTCTGAGTATGGCTACACCTTC. It translates to CASTWSEYGYTF. The gene calls are TRBV5-6 and TRBJ1-2, with D unclear. Per the germline V gene, CDR1 is SGHDT and CDR2 is YYEEEE. CDR3 length: 12 residues. Trimming left V 6 bases short and J 5 bases short, with 11 bases between. Together with reference TRBV5-6 and TRBJ1-2, the CDR3 gives the full variable domain: DAGVTQSPTHLIKTRGQQVTLRCSPKSGHDTVSWYQQALGQGPQFIFQYYEEEERQRGNFPDRFSGHQFPNYSSELNVNALLLGDSALYLCASTWSEYGYTFGSGTRLTVV.

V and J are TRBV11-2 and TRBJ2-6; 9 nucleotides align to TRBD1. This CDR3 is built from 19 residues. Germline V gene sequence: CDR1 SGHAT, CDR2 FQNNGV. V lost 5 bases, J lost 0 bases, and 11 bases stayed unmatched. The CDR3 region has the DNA TGTGCCAGCAGCACCGGACAGGGGAGGCTTATCTCTGGGGCCAACGTCCTGACTTTC. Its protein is CASSTGQGRLISGANVLTF.

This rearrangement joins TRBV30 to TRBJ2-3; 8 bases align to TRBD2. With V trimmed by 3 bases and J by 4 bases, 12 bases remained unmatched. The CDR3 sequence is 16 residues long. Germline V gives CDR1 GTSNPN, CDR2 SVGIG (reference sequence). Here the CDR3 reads CAWRAGTSGFADTQYF. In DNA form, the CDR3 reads TGTGCCTGGAGAGCCGGGACTAGTGGATTTGCAGATACGCAGTATTTT.

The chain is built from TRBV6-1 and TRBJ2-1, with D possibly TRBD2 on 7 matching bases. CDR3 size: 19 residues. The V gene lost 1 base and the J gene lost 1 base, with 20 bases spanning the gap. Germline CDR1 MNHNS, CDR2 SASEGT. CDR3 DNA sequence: TGTGCCAGCAGTGAAGTATTAGGGGGGGCAGGCCGATCCTACAATGAGCAGTTCTTC. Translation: CASSEVLGGAGRSYNEQFF.

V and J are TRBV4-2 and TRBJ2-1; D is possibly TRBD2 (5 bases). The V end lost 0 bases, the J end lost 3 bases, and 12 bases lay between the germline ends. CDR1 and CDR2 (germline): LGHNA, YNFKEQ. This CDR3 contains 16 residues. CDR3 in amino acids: CASSQDFAGGYNEQFF. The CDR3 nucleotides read TGTGCCAGCAGCCAAGATTTCGCGGGTGGCTACAATGAGCAGTTCTTC.

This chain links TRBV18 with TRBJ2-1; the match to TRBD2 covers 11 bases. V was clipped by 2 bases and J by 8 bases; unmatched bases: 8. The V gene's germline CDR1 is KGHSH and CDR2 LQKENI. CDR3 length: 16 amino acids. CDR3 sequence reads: CASSPLAGGPMDEQFF. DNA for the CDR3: TGTGCCAGCTCACCATTAGCGGGAGGGCCGATGGATGAGCAGTTCTTC.

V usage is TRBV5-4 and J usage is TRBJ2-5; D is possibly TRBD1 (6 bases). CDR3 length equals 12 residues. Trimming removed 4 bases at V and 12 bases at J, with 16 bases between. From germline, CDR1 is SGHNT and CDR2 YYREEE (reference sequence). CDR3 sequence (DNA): TGTGCCAGCAGCGGATTAGGGGGAGCGGAGTACTTC. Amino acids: CASSGLGGAEYF.

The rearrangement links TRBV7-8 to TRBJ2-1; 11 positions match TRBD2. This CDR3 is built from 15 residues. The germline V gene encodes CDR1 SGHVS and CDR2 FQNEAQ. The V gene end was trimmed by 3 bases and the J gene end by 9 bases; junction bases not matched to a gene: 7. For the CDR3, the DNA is TGTGCCAGCAGCTTGCTCGGGACTAGCGGCGTTGAGCAGTTCTTC. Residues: CASSLLGTSGVEQFF.

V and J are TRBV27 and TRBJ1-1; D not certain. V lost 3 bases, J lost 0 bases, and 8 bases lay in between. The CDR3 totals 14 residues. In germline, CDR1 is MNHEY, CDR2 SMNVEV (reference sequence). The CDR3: CASSLRRLNTEAFF. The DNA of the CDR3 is TGTGCCAGCAGTTTGCGCAGGTTGAACACTGAAGCTTTCTTT.

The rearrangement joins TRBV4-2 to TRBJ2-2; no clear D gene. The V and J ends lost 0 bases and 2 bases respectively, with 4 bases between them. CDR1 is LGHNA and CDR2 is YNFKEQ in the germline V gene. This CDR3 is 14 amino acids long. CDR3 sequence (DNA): TGTGCCAGCAGCCAAGATCGTAACACCGGGGAGCTGTTTTTT. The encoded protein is CASSQDRNTGELFF.

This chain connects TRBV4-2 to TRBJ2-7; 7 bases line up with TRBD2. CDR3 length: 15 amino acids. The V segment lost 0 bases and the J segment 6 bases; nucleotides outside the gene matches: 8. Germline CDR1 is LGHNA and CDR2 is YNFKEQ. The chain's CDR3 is CASSQDLAGYGEQYF. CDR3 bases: TGTGCCAGCAGCCAAGATTTAGCGGGTTATGGCGAGCAGTACTTC.

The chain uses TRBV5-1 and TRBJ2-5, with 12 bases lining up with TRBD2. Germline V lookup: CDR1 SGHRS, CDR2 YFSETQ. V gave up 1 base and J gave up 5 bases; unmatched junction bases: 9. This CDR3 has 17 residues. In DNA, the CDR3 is TGCGCCAGCAGCTTGAGGCTAGCGGGAGGGCCGGAGGAGACCCAGTACTTC. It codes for CASSLRLAGGPEETQYF.

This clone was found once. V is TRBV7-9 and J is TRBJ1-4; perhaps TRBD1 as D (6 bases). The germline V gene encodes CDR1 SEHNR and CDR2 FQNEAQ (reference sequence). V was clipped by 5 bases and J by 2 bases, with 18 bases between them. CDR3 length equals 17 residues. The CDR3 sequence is CASSATYRVFTNEKLFF. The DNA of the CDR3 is TGTGCCAGCAGCGCTACGTACAGGGTATTTACTAATGAAAAACTGTTTTTT.

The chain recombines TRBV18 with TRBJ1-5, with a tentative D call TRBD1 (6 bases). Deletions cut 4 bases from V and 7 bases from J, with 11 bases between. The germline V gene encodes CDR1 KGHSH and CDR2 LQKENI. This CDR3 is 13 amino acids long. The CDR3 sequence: CASSQGVEQPQHF. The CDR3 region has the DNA TGTGCCAGCTCACAGGGGGTCGAGCAGCCCCAGCATTTT.

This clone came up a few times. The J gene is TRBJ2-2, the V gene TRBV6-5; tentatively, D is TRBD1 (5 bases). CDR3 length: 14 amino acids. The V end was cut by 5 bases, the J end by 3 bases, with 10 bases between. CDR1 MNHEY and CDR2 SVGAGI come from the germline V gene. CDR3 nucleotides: TGTGCCAGCAGTCCCCCCAGGGACACCGGGGAGCTGTTTTTT. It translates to CASSPPRDTGELFF.

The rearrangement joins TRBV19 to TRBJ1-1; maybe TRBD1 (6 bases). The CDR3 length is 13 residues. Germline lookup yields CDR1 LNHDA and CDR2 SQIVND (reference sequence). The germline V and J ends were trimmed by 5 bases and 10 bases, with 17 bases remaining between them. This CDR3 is CASSPGTPLGAFF. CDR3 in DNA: TGTGCCAGTAGTCCCGGGACACCCCTAGGAGCTTTCTTT.

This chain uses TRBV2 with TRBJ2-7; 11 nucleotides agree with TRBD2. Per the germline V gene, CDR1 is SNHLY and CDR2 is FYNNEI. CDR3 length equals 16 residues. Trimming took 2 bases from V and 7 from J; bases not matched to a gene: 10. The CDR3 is CASSEPLLAGAVEQYF. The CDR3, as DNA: TGTGCCAGCAGTGAACCCCTACTAGCGGGAGCTGTGGAGCAGTACTTC.

CDR3 in DNA: TGTGCCAGCTCCGGTTCCTACGAGCAGTACTTC. Its protein is CASSGSYEQYF. This chain connects TRBV7-2 to TRBJ2-7; the D is unclear. CDR3 length: 11 residues. The germline V gene encodes CDR1 SGHTA and CDR2 FQGNSA. The V end lost 8 bases, the J end lost 1 base, and 6 bases lay between the germline ends.

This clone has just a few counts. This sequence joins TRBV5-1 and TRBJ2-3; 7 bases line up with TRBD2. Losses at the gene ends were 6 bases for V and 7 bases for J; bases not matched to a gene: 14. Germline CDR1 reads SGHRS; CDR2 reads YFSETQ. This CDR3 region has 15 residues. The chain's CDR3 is CASTSSPTSRNTQYF. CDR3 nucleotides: TGCGCCAGCACCTCTTCTCCGACTAGCCGTAATACGCAGTATTTT.

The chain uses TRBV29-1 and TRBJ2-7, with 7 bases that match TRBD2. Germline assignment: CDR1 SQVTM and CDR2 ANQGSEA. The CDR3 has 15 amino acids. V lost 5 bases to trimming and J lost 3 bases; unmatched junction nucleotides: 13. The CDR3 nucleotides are TGCAGCGTTCAAATAGCCGTCAGCGGGGACTACGAGCAGTACTTC. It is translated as CSVQIAVSGDYEQYF.

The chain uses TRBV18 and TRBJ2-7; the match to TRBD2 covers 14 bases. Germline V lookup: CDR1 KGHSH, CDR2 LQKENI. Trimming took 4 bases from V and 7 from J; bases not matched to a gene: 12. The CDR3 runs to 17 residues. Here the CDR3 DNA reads TGTGCCAGCTCACGACCAGGACTAGCGGGAGGCCCCTTGGAGCAGTACTTC. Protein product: CASSRPGLAGGPLEQYF.

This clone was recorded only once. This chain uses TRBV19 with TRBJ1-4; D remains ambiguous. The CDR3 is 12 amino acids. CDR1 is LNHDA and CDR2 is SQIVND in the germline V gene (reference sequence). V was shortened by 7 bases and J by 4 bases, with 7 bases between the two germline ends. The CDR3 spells CASTGFNEKLFF. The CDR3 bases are TGTGCCAGTACGGGATTTAATGAAAAACTGTTTTTT.

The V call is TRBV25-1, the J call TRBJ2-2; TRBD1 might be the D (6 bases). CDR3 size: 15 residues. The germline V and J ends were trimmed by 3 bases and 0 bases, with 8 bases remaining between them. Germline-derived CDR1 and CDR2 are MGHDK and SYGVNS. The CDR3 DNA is TGTGCCAGCAGTGATCGGACAGCGAACACCGGGGAGCTGTTTTTT. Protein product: CASSDRTANTGELFF.